A selection of T cell receptor beta chains follows, all from one sample in a study of T cells in localized non-small cell lung cancer. TCRdb's table, derived via immunoSEQ multiplex PCR, lists solely in-frame clones and lacks some. The sample has around 70,000 clones, roughly 90% seen once. The sample was peripheral blood, taken before any cancer treatment. These receptors were obtained from a male donor older than 55 with stage III squamous cell lung carcinoma. Both conserved end residues are part of each CDR3. The order of the fields is D gene, clone size, J gene, V gene, CDR3 DNA, CDR3 protein. The D gene is left open where the match is weak. Expanded clones are given a class, and other clones once, few, many or no size at all.

d_gene: NA; abundance: NA; j_gene: TRBJ2-2; v_gene: TRBV30; CDR3nt: TGTGCCTGGAATTGGGGCGGGGAGCTGTTTTTT; CDR3aa: CAWNWGGELFF
d_gene: TRBD2; abundance: few; j_gene: TRBJ2-3; v_gene: TRBV5-1; CDR3nt: TGCGCCAGCAGCCATTCCGCAGCGGGGGTGAGCACAGATACGCAGTATTTT; CDR3aa: CASSHSAAGVSTDTQYF
d_gene: NA; abundance: NA; j_gene: TRBJ2-1; v_gene: TRBV11-1; CDR3nt: TGTGCCAGCACCCCCAGGGGCGGGGGTGTCAATGAGCAGTTCTTC; CDR3aa: CASTPRGGGVNEQFF
d_gene: NA; abundance: NA; j_gene: TRBJ1-5; v_gene: TRBV28; CDR3nt: TGTGCCACCGACTCCCCAAGCAATCAGCCCCAGCATTTT; CDR3aa: CATDSPSNQPQHF
d_gene: NA; abundance: NA; j_gene: TRBJ2-3; v_gene: TRBV6-1; CDR3nt: TGTGCCAGCAGTGAAGGGGCAGGGTCGAACACAGATACGCAGTATTTT; CDR3aa: CASSEGAGSNTDTQYF
d_gene: NA; abundance: NA; j_gene: TRBJ2-3; v_gene: TRBV7-6; CDR3nt: TGTGCCAGCAGCTTAGGCTCATGGGGACATAGCACAGATACGCAGTATTTT; CDR3aa: CASSLGSWGHSTDTQYF
d_gene: TRBD1; abundance: NA; j_gene: TRBJ1-4; v_gene: TRBV19; CDR3nt: TGTGCCAGTAGTCCGATACAGGGGGCTAATGAAAAACTGTTTTTT; CDR3aa: CASSPIQGANEKLFF
d_gene: NA; abundance: NA; j_gene: TRBJ2-3; v_gene: TRBV7-2; CDR3nt: TGTGCCAGCAGCCCCACGGGGGGCAGCACAGATACGCAGTATTTT; CDR3aa: CASSPTGGSTDTQYF
d_gene: TRBD1; abundance: NA; j_gene: TRBJ1-1; v_gene: TRBV29-1; CDR3nt: TGCAGCGTCACAGGGGGATCTTCGGGCACTGAAGCTTTCTTT; CDR3aa: CSVTGGSSGTEAFF
d_gene: TRBD2; abundance: NA; j_gene: TRBJ2-1; v_gene: TRBV5-4; CDR3nt: TGTGCCAGCACATTGGGGTTAGCGGGGGACAATGAGCAGTTCTTC; CDR3aa: CASTLGLAGDNEQFF
d_gene: TRBD2; abundance: NA; j_gene: TRBJ2-7; v_gene: TRBV6-5; CDR3nt: TGTGCCAGCAGTTATACCGGGGGGGGGTACGAGCAGTACTTC; CDR3aa: CASSYTGGGYEQYF
d_gene: TRBD2; abundance: NA; j_gene: TRBJ2-3; v_gene: TRBV19; CDR3nt: TGTGCCAGTAGTATTGGAGCGGGGTGGGAAGATACGCAGTATTTT; CDR3aa: CASSIGAGWEDTQYF
d_gene: TRBD1; abundance: NA; j_gene: TRBJ1-3; v_gene: TRBV5-1; CDR3nt: TGCGCCAGCAGCTTGGAAGCGGGACAGGGAAACACCATATATTTT; CDR3aa: CASSLEAGQGNTIYF
d_gene: NA; abundance: NA; j_gene: TRBJ1-3; v_gene: TRBV7-2; CDR3nt: TGTGCCAGCAGCTTATCTGGAAACACCATATATTTT; CDR3aa: CASSLSGNTIYF
d_gene: NA; abundance: NA; j_gene: TRBJ2-3; v_gene: TRBV7-9; CDR3nt: TGTGCCAGCAGCTTAGCCCTCGGAAGCACAGATACGCAGTATTTT; CDR3aa: CASSLALGSTDTQYF
d_gene: TRBD1; abundance: NA; j_gene: TRBJ2-5; v_gene: TRBV2; CDR3nt: TGTGCCAGCCCCCGGGACAGGGGCGCACGAGAGACCCAGTACTTC; CDR3aa: CASPRDRGARETQYF
d_gene: NA; abundance: few; j_gene: TRBJ1-5; v_gene: TRBV4-1; CDR3nt: TGCGCCAGCAGCCAGATGGGTTTGAGCAATCAGCCCCAGCATTTT; CDR3aa: CASSQMGLSNQPQHF
d_gene: NA; abundance: once; j_gene: TRBJ1-1; v_gene: TRBV5-8; CDR3nt: TGTGCCAGCAGCTTAGACACCAACACTGAAGCTTTCTTT; CDR3aa: CASSLDTNTEAFF
d_gene: NA; abundance: NA; j_gene: TRBJ1-6; v_gene: TRBV7-9; CDR3nt: TGTGCCAGCAGCGTCGGGACGGCTCATTCACCCCTCCACTTT; CDR3aa: CASSVGTAHSPLHF